This TCR beta chain was captured in a study of CD8 T cells in Susac syndrome. This CDR3 contains 16 residues. Germline CDR1 reads MDHEN; CDR2 reads SYDVKM. V lost 10 bases, J lost 4 bases, and 25 bases lay in between. Sequencing targeted TCR beta in blood CD8+ and CD4+ T cells. Study-level findings and limits: The authors acknowledged that their TCR sequencing and HLA analysis involved a relatively small number of individuals.

In the case of this clonotype: Antigen unknown.

About 0.5 to 1 ug RNA was reverse transcribed with random hexamers. The authors amplified TCR beta CDR3 across 54 Vbeta and 13 Jbeta using immunoSEQ multiplex PCR. One entry per CDR3 protein, called by TCRdb with MiXCR from the immunoSEQ multiplex PCR reads. The sample lists 130,000 to 150,000 distinct CDR3 sequences; 90% to 97% were seen once. Sequences were obtained from CD4+ T cells from PBMCs. The gene calls are TRBV28 and TRBJ1-1; perhaps TRBD1 as D (5 bases). This clonotype originated in a human donor with Susac syndrome. CDR3 loop: CATQGAVVGPGTEAFF. In DNA, the CDR3 is TGTGCCACCCAAGGGGCGGTGGTGGGTCCGGGCACTGAAGCTTTCTTT.